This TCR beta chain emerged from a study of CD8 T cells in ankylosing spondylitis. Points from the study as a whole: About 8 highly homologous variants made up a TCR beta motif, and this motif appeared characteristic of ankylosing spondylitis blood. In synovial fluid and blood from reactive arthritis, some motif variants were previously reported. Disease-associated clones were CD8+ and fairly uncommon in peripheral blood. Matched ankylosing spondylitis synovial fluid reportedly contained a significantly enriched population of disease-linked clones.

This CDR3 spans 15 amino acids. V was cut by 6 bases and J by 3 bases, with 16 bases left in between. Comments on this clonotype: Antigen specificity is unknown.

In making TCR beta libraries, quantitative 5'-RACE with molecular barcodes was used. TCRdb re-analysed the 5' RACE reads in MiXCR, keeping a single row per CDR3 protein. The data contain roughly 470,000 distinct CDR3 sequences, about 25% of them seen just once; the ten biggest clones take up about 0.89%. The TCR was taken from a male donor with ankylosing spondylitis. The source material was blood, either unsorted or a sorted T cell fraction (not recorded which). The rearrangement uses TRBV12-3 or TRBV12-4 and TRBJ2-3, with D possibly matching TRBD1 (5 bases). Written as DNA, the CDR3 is TGTGCCAGCAGCCTCACAGGAGACCGGACAGATACGCAGTATTTT. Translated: CASSLTGDRTDTQYF.